These 24 T cell receptor beta chains were sequenced from one sample in a study of blood T cells in healthy people across ages. Using a J-beta primer mix together with a sample-barcoded 5' primer, a second PCR was run for roughly 7 to 11 cycles. TCRdb reprocessed the 5' RACE reads via MiXCR and lists one record per CDR3 protein. The table lists 1.2 million to 1.5 million distinct CDR3 sequences, around 59% of them singletons, with 6.5% to 8% in the top ten. Sequencing was performed on blood. These receptors were collected from a man younger than 35 in good health.

This chain links TRBV12-3 or TRBV12-4 with TRBJ1-5, with D maybe TRBD1 (6 bases). This CDR3 contains 14 residues. The V end was cut by 5 bases, the J end by 6 bases, with 14 bases between. In DNA form, the CDR3 reads TGTGCCAGCAGTGGAGAGGGGGTGACTCAGCCCCAGCATTTT. This sequence encodes CASSGEGVTQPQHF.

The J gene is TRBJ1-2, the V gene TRBV2; TRBD1 agrees at 7 bases. J lost 8 bases, V lost 10 bases, and 13 bases had no gene match. The CDR3 spans 13 residues. CDR1 is SNHLY and CDR2 is FYNNEI in the germline V gene. The CDR3 region is CAILLGQMGGYTF. The CDR3 DNA reads TGTGCCATCCTATTGGGACAGATGGGCGGCTACACCTTC.

CDR3 sequence: CSARSPGGPYNEQYF. The CDR3 DNA is TGCAGTGCCCGGTCCCCGGGAGGGCCTTACAATGAGCAGTACTTC. J is TRBJ2-7 and V is TRBV20-1; 8 bases fit TRBD2. After removal of 6 bases from V and 7 bases from J, the junction contained 17 bases not matched to a gene. From germline, CDR1 is DFQATT and CDR2 SNEGSKA (reference sequence). The CDR3 is 15 residues long.

On this clonotype itself: A read error may produce the germline difference seen at one junction end. V is TRBV20-1 and J is TRBJ2-1, with 7 bases lining up with TRBD2. Looked up from germline, CDR1 is DFQATT and CDR2 is SNEGSKA (reference sequence). The CDR3 extends over 14 amino acids. DNA of the CDR3: TGCAGTGCCCGTAGCGGGTTTTCCTACAATGAGCAGTTATTC. Residues: CSARSGFSYNEQLF.

This clonotype was counted only a few times. The chain combines TRBV12-3 or TRBV12-4 with TRBJ2-7; D is undetermined. The CDR3 has 13 residues. V lost 3 bases to trimming and J lost 4 bases, with 10 bases between them. The CDR3 sequence: CASSFATQYEQYF. The CDR3 nucleotides are TGTGCCAGCAGTTTCGCCACCCAATACGAGCAGTACTTC.

CDR3 sequence (DNA): TGTGCCAGCAGCCCGATAATGGGCTCAAACAATGAGCAGTTCTTC. Its translation is CASSPIMGSNNEQFF. This chain connects TRBV7-6 to TRBJ2-1; D is unclear. The length of the CDR3 is 15 residues. V was trimmed by 5 bases and J by 5 bases, leaving 16 bases between them. The germline gives CDR1 SGHVS, CDR2 FNYEAQ.

This clonotype was picked up a small number of times. CDR3 coding DNA: TGTGCCAGCAGCGTATTGAGGGGTGAGCAGTTCTTC. As protein: CASSVLRGEQFF. The gene calls are TRBV9 and TRBJ2-1; tentatively, D is TRBD1 or TRBD2 (5 bases each). This CDR3 spans 12 amino acids. Germline CDR1 SGDLS, CDR2 YYNGEE. Trimming shortened V by 1 base and J by 9 bases, and 8 bases separated the two germline ends.

The chain links TRBV20-1 to TRBJ2-7; 9 nucleotides line up with TRBD2. This CDR3 spans 16 amino acids. CDR1 DFQATT and CDR2 SNEGSKA come from the germline V gene (reference sequence). Trimming at V came to 1 base and at J to 5 bases, leaving 12 bases not matched to a gene. The CDR3 protein is CSARVKREAFDNEQYF. In DNA form, the CDR3 reads TGCAGTGCTAGAGTGAAGCGGGAGGCCTTTGATAACGAGCAGTACTTC.

This sequence joins TRBV4-2 and TRBJ2-4; 16 nucleotides line up with TRBD2. Matching the DNA end better, TRBJ2-7 makes the J call doubtful. This CDR3 comprises 20 residues. CDR1 is LGHNA and CDR2 is YNFKEQ in the germline V gene. In DNA form, the CDR3 reads TGTGCCAGCAGCCCCCGTGGGGGACTAGCGGGGGGGCTCTTACCCTACGAGCAGTACTTC. It encodes CASSPRGGLAGGLLPYEQYF.

The chain combines TRBV29-1 with TRBJ2-7; D is unclear. Germline CDR1 SQVTM, CDR2 ANQGSEA. This CDR3 region has 14 residues. The ends were cut back, 4 bases at V and 0 bases at J, with 13 bases in the middle. CDR3 nucleotide sequence: TGCAGCGTTGTGCTGACTTCCTTCTCCTACGAGCAGTACTTC. Translating gives CSVVLTSFSYEQYF.

This clonotype was recorded a few times. The chain combines TRBV7-2 with TRBJ2-3; 7 nucleotides line up with TRBD2. J gave up 4 bases and V 0 bases, and 4 bases lay outside the gene matches. Germline V lookup: CDR1 SGHTA, CDR2 FQGNSA. The CDR3 spans 15 residues. CDR3 region: CASSLAPLAADTQYF. In DNA form, the CDR3 reads TGTGCCAGCAGCTTAGCGCCTCTAGCGGCAGATACGCAGTATTTT.

The chain links TRBV29-1 to TRBJ2-7; D is ambiguous. V was shortened by 4 bases and J by 6 bases, with 7 bases between the two germline ends. Germline CDR1 reads SQVTM; CDR2 reads ANQGSEA. This CDR3 comprises 10 residues. For the CDR3, the DNA is TGCAGCGTTGCCGGGCCCGAGCAGTACTTC. Translating gives CSVAGPEQYF.

The rearrangement joins TRBV20-1 to TRBJ2-5; 7 bases line up with TRBD1. V dropped 5 bases and J dropped 2; count of bases not matched to a gene: 5. The CDR3 extends over 13 amino acids. Per the germline V gene, CDR1 is DFQATT and CDR2 is SNEGSKA (reference sequence). In nucleotides, the CDR3 is TGCAGTGCTGCCGGGGACAGACAAGAGACCCAGTACTTC. Translating gives CSAAGDRQETQYF.

This clonotype was found a few times. The rearrangement links TRBV28 to TRBJ2-5, with 8 nucleotides matching TRBD2. The CDR3 is made up of 14 amino acids. Germline values: CDR1 MDHEN, CDR2 SYDVKM. Trimming removed 10 bases from V and 5 bases from J; junction bases left unmatched: 12. The CDR3 spells CATDSEAGGETQYF. The CDR3 coding sequence is TGTGCCACGGACTCCGAGGCGGGGGGTGAGACCCAGTACTTC.

In this sample, this clonotype turned up a few times. This chain joins TRBV4-2 and TRBJ2-3; D unresolved. CDR3 size: 16 residues. Deletions cut 4 bases from V and 2 bases from J, with 16 bases between. The V gene's germline CDR1 is LGHNA and CDR2 YNFKEQ. CDR3 bases: TGTGCCAGCAGCCGCGACCCCGACTGGAACACAGATACGCAGTATTTT. It yields the protein CASSRDPDWNTDTQYF.

This sequence joins TRBV27 and TRBJ1-5; D unclear. V was trimmed by 2 bases and J by 9 bases, leaving 11 bases between them. The germline CDR1 and CDR2 sequences are MNHEY and SMNVEV (reference sequence). The CDR3 extends over 13 amino acids. For the CDR3, the DNA is TGTGCCAGCAGTTTAGCGAGTTATTGGCCCCAGCATTTT. It specifies CASSLASYWPQHF.

V usage is TRBV6-5 and J usage is TRBJ2-1; D gene ambiguous. Germline assignment: CDR1 MNHEY and CDR2 SVGAGI. The CDR3 extends over 14 amino acids. V shed 2 bases and J shed 9 bases, with 14 bases lying between them. For the CDR3, the DNA is TGTGCCAGCAGTTACACCCTAGTAACCGGTGAGCAGTTCTTC. Residues: CASSYTLVTGEQFF.

V and J are TRBV10-3 and TRBJ1-1; D is unresolved. Germline values: CDR1 ENHRY, CDR2 SYGVKD. V gave up 6 bases and J gave up 1 base, with 15 bases separating them. The CDR3 runs to 15 residues. The CDR3 protein is CAISEGGVSNTEAFF. The CDR3 nucleotides are TGTGCCATCAGCGAGGGCGGGGTCTCGAACACTGAAGCTTTCTTT.

This clonotype was counted ten times or more. The chain couples TRBV13 to TRBJ1-2, with D hard to call. The CDR3 runs to 13 residues. V was trimmed by 5 bases and J by 3 bases, leaving 10 bases between them. CDR1 and CDR2 from the germline V gene are PRHDT and FYEKMQ (reference sequence). The CDR3 reads CASSRTPDYGYTF. CDR3 DNA sequence: TGTGCCAGCAGCCGGACGCCGGACTATGGCTACACCTTC.

Remarks on this clonotype: The junction and the germline gene differ at one end; a read error may be behind it. The chain uses TRBV29-1 and TRBJ2-7; unclear D gene. Looked up from germline, CDR1 is SQVTM and CDR2 is ANQGSEA. This CDR3 has 15 amino acids. CDR3 amino acids: CSVAGLVSGTYEQYF. The DNA for the CDR3 is TGCAGTGTTGCCGGTTTAGTCTCAGGTACCTACGAGCAGTACTTC.

This clonotype is a singleton in its sample. V and J are TRBV6-5 and TRBJ2-5, with unresolved D. Germline V gene data show CDR1 as MNHEY and CDR2 as SVGAGI. The V gene lost 6 bases and the J gene lost 0 bases, with 17 bases spanning the gap. The CDR3 loop spans 16 amino acids. CDR3 nucleotides: TGTGCCAGCAGACGCTCCGAGACACTGTACCAAGAGACCCAGTACTTC. Its translation is CASRRSETLYQETQYF.

V and J are TRBV20-1 and TRBJ2-7, with D hard to call. This CDR3 comprises 13 residues. V lost 3 bases, J lost 5 bases, and 14 bases lay in between. The V gene's germline CDR1 is DFQATT and CDR2 SNEGSKA (reference sequence). The CDR3 protein is CSASWTTGDEQYF. CDR3 in DNA: TGCAGTGCTAGCTGGACGACTGGGGACGAGCAGTACTTC.

To note about this clonotype: The junction does not match germline at one end; this may be a read error. This chain joins TRBV15 and TRBJ2-1; D is unresolved. The CDR3 has 12 residues. Germline CDR1 is LNHNV and CDR2 is YYDKDF (reference sequence). As DNA, the CDR3 is TGTGCCACCAGCGACATAAACAATGGGCAGTTCTTC. Translation: CATSDINNGQFF.

For this clonotype: At one of its ends the junction is not consistent with the germline gene, which may arise from a read error. V gene TRBV2 combines with J gene TRBJ2-1; D gene ambiguous. This CDR3 spans 14 amino acids. Germline V lookup: CDR1 SNHLY, CDR2 FYNNEI. The DNA of the CDR3 is TGCGCCAGCTCACTGATCTTAACCTACAATGAGCAGTTCTTC. This codes for CASSLILTYNEQFF. Together with reference TRBV2 and TRBJ2-1, the CDR3 gives the full variable domain: EPEVTQTPSHQVTQMGQEVILRCVPISNHLYFYWYRQILGQKVEFLVSFYNNEISEKSEIFDDQFSVERPDGSNFTLKIRSTKLEDSAMYFCASSLILTYNEQFFGPGTRLTVL.